This passage covers 17 T cell receptor beta chains from one sample sequenced in a study of blood T cell repertoires in COVID-19. Sequencing used immunoSEQ multiplex PCR; TCRdb keeps in-frame clones, though not all of them. The sample records approximately 170,000 clones, 70% to 90% being singletons. The sequencing input was peripheral blood. These receptors all stem from an older man with COVID-19, enrolled during active disease.

The chain is built from TRBV29-1 and TRBJ1-2, with TRBD1 identical over 9 bases. The V gene end was trimmed by 4 bases and the J gene end by 7 bases; junction bases not matched to a gene: 4. CDR3 length equals 12 residues. Per germline, CDR1 SQVTM and CDR2 ANQGSEA. The CDR3 nucleotides are TGCAGCGTTGGGACAGGGGATACTGGCTACACCTTC. Amino acid sequence: CSVGTGDTGYTF. Using reference TRBV29-1 and TRBJ1-2 for the parts outside the CDR3, the full variable domain is SAVISQKPSRDICQRGTSLTIQCQVDSQVTMMFWYRQQPGQSLTLIATANQGSEATYESGFVIDKFPISRPNLTFSTLTVSNMSPEDSSIYLCSVGTGDTGYTFGSGTRLTVV.

The chain employs TRBV13 and TRBJ2-7, with 8 bases lining up with TRBD1. The CDR3 is made up of 15 amino acids. The V gene end was trimmed by 3 bases and the J gene end by 0 bases; junction bases not matched to a gene: 4. Germline lookup yields CDR1 PRHDT and CDR2 FYEKMQ (reference sequence). The CDR3 bases are TGTGCCAGCAGCTTCGGGGACAGGAGCTCCTACGAGCAGTACTTC. Its protein product is CASSFGDRSSYEQYF.

The rearrangement joins TRBV6-2 or TRBV6-3 to TRBJ1-5, with 7 bases aligning to TRBD1. Germline V lookup: CDR1 MNHEY, CDR2 SVGEGT. CDR3 length: 14 residues. With V trimmed by 6 bases and J by 3 bases, 5 bases remained unmatched. The CDR3 reads CASSRGQNNQPQHF. The CDR3 DNA sequence: TGTGCCAGCAGCCGGGGACAGAACAATCAGCCCCAGCATTTT.

The chain employs TRBV4-3 and TRBJ1-5; D is ambiguous. Germline CDR1 reads LGHNA; CDR2 reads YSLEER. With 0 bases removed from V and 5 bases from J, the gap between germline ends came to 11 bases. The length of the CDR3 is 15 residues. The CDR3 DNA reads TGCGCCAGCAGCCAAGATAGGTGGGGAGATCAGCCCCAGCATTTT. Translated: CASSQDRWGDQPQHF.

This chain joins TRBV18 and TRBJ1-4, with D unresolved. This CDR3 comprises 16 residues. V lost 4 bases, J lost 7 bases, and 19 bases lay in between. The germline V gene has CDR1 KGHSH and CDR2 LQKENI. Here the CDR3 reads CASSLRQPTTGEKLFF. CDR3 in DNA: TGTGCCAGCTCACTCCGCCAACCCACGACGGGTGAAAAACTGTTTTTT.

This clone was seen only a few times. The chain is built from TRBV15 and TRBJ1-1, with D possibly TRBD1 on 6 matching bases. Trimming left V 5 bases short and J 4 bases short, with 17 bases between. The germline CDR1 and CDR2 sequences are LNHNV and YYDKDF (reference sequence). This CDR3 contains 15 residues. The CDR3 loop reads CATSPSGGPSTEAFF. For the CDR3, the DNA is TGTGCCACCAGCCCCAGCGGGGGGCCGAGCACTGAAGCTTTCTTT. The full variable domain, its missing parts supplied by reference TRBV15 and TRBJ1-1, is DAMVIQNPRYQVTQFGKPVTLSCSQTLNHNVMYWYQQKSSQAPKLLFHYYDKDFNNEADTPDNFQSRRPNTSFCFLDIRSPGLGDTAMYLCATSPSGGPSTEAFFGQGTRLTVV.

The DNA of the CDR3 is TGTGCCAGCAACCGAGGACAGAGTAATCAGCCCCAGCATTTT. This codes for CASNRGQSNQPQHF. The chain combines TRBV2 with TRBJ1-5, with D tentatively TRBD1 (6 bases). The V and J ends lost 7 bases and 4 bases respectively, with 14 bases between them. This CDR3 contains 14 residues. CDR1 is SNHLY and CDR2 is FYNNEI in the germline V gene. Drawing the rest from reference TRBV2 and TRBJ1-5, the complete variable domain is EPEVTQTPSHQVTQMGQEVILRCVPISNHLYFYWYRQILGQKVEFLVSFYNNEISEKSEIFDDQFSVERPDGSNFTLKIRSTKLEDSAMYFCASNRGQSNQPQHFGDGTRLSIL.

The V gene is TRBV6-5, the J gene TRBJ2-2; 11 nucleotides align to TRBD2. There are 14 residues in the CDR3. The germline V gene encodes CDR1 MNHEY and CDR2 SVGAGI. J was trimmed by 6 bases and V by 5 bases; bases with no gene match: 2. The CDR3 nucleotides are TGTGCCAGCAGTCTAGCGGGGGGTCCCGGGGAGCTGTTTTTT. Translation gives CASSLAGGPGELFF.

The chain has TRBV11-3 and TRBJ2-4; tentative D call: TRBD2 (6 bases). V gave up 0 bases and J gave up 7 bases, with 13 bases separating them. Germline lookup yields CDR1 SGHNT and CDR2 YENEEA. This CDR3 region has 15 residues. The DNA for the CDR3 is TGTGCCAGCAGCTTAGATTCGGCCGGAGGGAACATTCAGTACTTC. It translates to CASSLDSAGGNIQYF.

A single count supports this clone. The gene calls are TRBV10-3 and TRBJ1-2; D is uncertain. The ends were cut back, 2 bases at V and 0 bases at J, with 7 bases in the middle. This CDR3 region has 14 residues. Per germline, CDR1 ENHRY and CDR2 SYGVKD. The CDR3 spells CAISEEGTNYGYTF. In DNA, the CDR3 is TGTGCCATCAGTGAGGAGGGAACTAACTATGGCTACACCTTC.

The chain links TRBV11-2 to TRBJ1-1, with D unresolved. The CDR3 runs 16 residues. V lost 5 bases and J 0 bases, leaving 16 bases between the germline ends. Germline loops: CDR1 SGHAT, CDR2 FQNNGV. DNA of the CDR3: TGTGCCAGCAGCCGCAGGTTGGGAGGAATGAACACTGAAGCTTTCTTT. This encodes CASSRRLGGMNTEAFF.

This clone was seen a handful of times. The CDR3 region is CASSLSPWGDTEAFF. The CDR3, as DNA: TGTGCCAGCAGCTTGAGCCCCTGGGGGGACACTGAAGCTTTCTTT. The chain recombines TRBV5-5 with TRBJ1-1, with D perhaps TRBD1 (5 bases). The length of the CDR3 is 15 residues. The germline CDR1 and CDR2 sequences are SGHKS and YYEKEE (reference sequence). Trimming took off 1 base at V and 3 bases at J, with 13 bases between the two ends.

The V and J genes are TRBV6-5 and TRBJ2-7; tentative D call: TRBD1 (5 bases). CDR1 MNHEY and CDR2 SVGAGI come from the germline V gene. The CDR3 totals 15 residues. V was cut by 3 bases and J by 3 bases, with 15 bases left in between. In nucleotides, the CDR3 is TGTGCCAGCAGTTATGGGTCCCAGGGAAGCTACGAGCAGTACTTC. Translated: CASSYGSQGSYEQYF.

This chain connects TRBV5-5 to TRBJ1-3; 8 bases fit TRBD1. Germline-derived CDR1 and CDR2 are SGHKS and YYEKEE (reference sequence). The length of the CDR3 is 14 residues. Germline trimming cut 2 bases from V and 6 bases from J; bases unmatched to any gene: 4. The CDR3 here is CASSFGQGVNTIYF. The CDR3 DNA sequence: TGTGCCAGCAGCTTCGGACAGGGTGTAAACACCATATATTTT.

This chain joins TRBV5-6 and TRBJ1-5, with D unclear. Per germline, CDR1 SGHDT and CDR2 YYEEEE. This CDR3 region has 12 residues. The V end was cut by 6 bases, the J end by 7 bases, with 11 bases between. The CDR3 spells CASTRIGQPQHF. The CDR3 DNA is TGTGCCAGCACCCGTATCGGGCAGCCCCAGCATTTT. Using reference TRBV5-6 and TRBJ1-5 for the parts outside the CDR3, the full variable domain is DAGVTQSPTHLIKTRGQQVTLRCSPKSGHDTVSWYQQALGQGPQFIFQYYEEEERQRGNFPDRFSGHQFPNYSSELNVNALLLGDSALYLCASTRIGQPQHFGDGTRLSIL.

This clone has just a few counts. The rearrangement links TRBV4-2 to TRBJ1-3; D unresolved. Germline CDR1 is LGHNA and CDR2 is YNFKEQ. V was pared by 3 bases and J by 0 bases, with 9 bases between. This CDR3 region has 15 residues. The CDR3 sequence: CASSQTSSSGNTIYF. The CDR3 DNA reads TGTGCCAGCAGCCAGACCTCTAGCTCTGGAAACACCATATATTTT.

The chain recombines TRBV18 with TRBJ1-2; D not resolved. The CDR3 totals 18 residues. V lost 3 bases, J lost 3 bases, and 23 bases lay in between. The germline CDR1 and CDR2 sequences are KGHSH and LQKENI. The CDR3 DNA is TGTGCCAGCTCACCCGACCCCCGATCATATGGGCAGTACTATGGCTACACCTTC. Translated, it gives CASSPDPRSYGQYYGYTF.